The clone carrying this T cell receptor (beta chain) has only a few counts. V dropped 0 bases and J dropped 5 bases, with 10 bases sitting between them. The CDR3 extends over 14 amino acids. CDR1 is SGHDN and CDR2 is FVKESK in the germline V gene. TCRdb redid the calling of the 5' RACE reads with MiXCR, one entry per CDR3 protein. The data contain a few hundred thousand distinct CDR3 sequences, less than 20% of them seen just once; the ten biggest clones take up 12%. This specimen belongs to a study of identical twins. Sample: naive T cells sorted from blood. The genes are TRBV14 and TRBJ2-5; no definite D call. The TCR was taken from a man between 50 and 59 years old in good health. CDR3: CASSQDHGGETQYF. The CDR3 region has the DNA TGTGCCAGCAGCCAAGATCATGGTGGGGAGACCCAGTACTTC.